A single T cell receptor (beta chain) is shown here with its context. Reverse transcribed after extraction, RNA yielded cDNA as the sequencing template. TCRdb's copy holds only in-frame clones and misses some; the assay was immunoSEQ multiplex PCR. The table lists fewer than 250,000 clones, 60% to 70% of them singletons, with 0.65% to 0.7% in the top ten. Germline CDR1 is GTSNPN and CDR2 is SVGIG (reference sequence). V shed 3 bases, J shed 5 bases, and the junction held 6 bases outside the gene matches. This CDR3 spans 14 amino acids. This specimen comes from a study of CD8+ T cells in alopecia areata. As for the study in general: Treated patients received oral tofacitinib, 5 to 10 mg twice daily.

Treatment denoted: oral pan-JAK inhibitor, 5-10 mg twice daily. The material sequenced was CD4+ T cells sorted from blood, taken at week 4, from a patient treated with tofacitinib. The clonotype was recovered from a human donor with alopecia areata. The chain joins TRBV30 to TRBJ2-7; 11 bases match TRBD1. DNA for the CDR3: TGTGCCTGGAGAGGGGACAGGGGGAGCGACGAGCAGTACTTC. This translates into CAWRGDRGSDEQYF. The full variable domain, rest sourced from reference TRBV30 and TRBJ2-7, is SQTIHQWPATLVQPVGSPLSLECTVEGTSNPNLYWYRQAAGRGLQLLFYSVGIGQISSEVPQNLSASRPQDRQFILSSKKLLLSDSGFYLCAWRGDRGSDEQYFGPGTRLTVT.